This TCR beta chain was observed in a study of T cells in Graves' hyperthyroidism and ophthalmopathy. RNA transcripts yielded amplified TCR beta CDR3 regions. RT-PCR in the first round (using the HTBI primer set) targeted the TCR CDR3. TCRdb independently ran MiXCR on the multiplex PCR reads; one entry per CDR3 protein. Among about 480,000 distinct CDR3 sequences, roughly a quarter were seen once, and the ten largest hold 10% to 12%. Uncontrolled infection, other autoimmune disease, pregnancy or lactation excluded patients. General study findings and limits: The authors' 13 V-J model separated ophthalmopathy from stable hyperthyroidism. Most thyroid clonotypes with frequency above 0.001 were detected in blood. Ophthalmopathy prediction by the model preceded onset by a median about 6.5 months.

This clonotype has ten or more counts. The antigen is unknown. Sequencing input: blood. This clonotype was sampled from a woman aged 30 to 39 with Graves' ophthalmopathy.

CDR3 in amino acids: CASSLGELSPQHF. CDR3 in DNA: TGTGCCAGCAGTTTAGGAGAACTTTCCCCCCAGCATTTT. The rearrangement joins TRBV12-3 or TRBV12-4 to TRBJ1-5; D gene uncertain. The CDR3 extends over 13 amino acids. The V end was cut by 1 base, the J end by 10 bases, with 11 bases between.